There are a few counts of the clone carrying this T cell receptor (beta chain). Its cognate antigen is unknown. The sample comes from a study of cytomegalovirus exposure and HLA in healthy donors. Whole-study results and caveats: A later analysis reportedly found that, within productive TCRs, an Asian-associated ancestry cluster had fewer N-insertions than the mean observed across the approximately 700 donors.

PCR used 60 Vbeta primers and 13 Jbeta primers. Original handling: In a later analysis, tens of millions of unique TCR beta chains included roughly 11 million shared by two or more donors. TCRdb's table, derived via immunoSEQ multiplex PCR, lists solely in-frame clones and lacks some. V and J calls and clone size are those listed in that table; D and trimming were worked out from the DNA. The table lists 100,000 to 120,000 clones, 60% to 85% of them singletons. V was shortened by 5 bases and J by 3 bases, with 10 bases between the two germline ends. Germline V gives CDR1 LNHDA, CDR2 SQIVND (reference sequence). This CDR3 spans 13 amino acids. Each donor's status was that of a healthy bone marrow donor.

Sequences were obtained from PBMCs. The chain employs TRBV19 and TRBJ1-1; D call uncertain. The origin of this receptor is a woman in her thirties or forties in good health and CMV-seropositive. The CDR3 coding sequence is TGTGCCAGTAGTCGCGGGGTACACACTGAAGCTTTCTTT. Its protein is CASSRGVHTEAFF.